The source of this TCR beta chain is a study of OX40 agonist ivuxolimab in advanced cancers. Assay used: immunoSEQ multiplex PCR; TCRdb lists only in-frame clones, some missing. The table shows thousands of clones, with 70% to 75% occurring only once. The CDR3 covers 16 residues. V gave up 8 bases and J gave up 3 bases, with 22 bases separating them. CDR1 and CDR2 from the germline V gene are SGHVS and FQNEAQ. The chain has TRBV7-8 and TRBJ2-5, with D tentatively TRBD2 (5 bases). Sequencing was performed on CD4+ or CD8+ T cells sorted from blood, taken in a trial of the OX40 agonist ivuxolimab. This clonotype was obtained from an adult with an advanced solid tumor such as melanoma, head and neck, liver or kidney cancer. Here the CDR3 DNA reads TGTGCCAGCCTACTAGATCCGGGGTGGAGAGAAGAGACCCAGTACTTC. This gives the protein CASLLDPGWREETQYF.